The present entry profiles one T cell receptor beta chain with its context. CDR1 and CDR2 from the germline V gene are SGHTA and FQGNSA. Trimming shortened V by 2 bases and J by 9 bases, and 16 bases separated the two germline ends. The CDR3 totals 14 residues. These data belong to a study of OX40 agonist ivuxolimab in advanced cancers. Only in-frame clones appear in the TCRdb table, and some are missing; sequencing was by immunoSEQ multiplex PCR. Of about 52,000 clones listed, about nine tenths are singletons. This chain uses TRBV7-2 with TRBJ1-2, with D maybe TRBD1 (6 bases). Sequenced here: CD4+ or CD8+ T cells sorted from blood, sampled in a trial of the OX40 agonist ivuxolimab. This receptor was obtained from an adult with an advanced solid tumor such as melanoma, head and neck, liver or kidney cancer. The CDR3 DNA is TGTGCCAGCAGCTTATCTACGGGGGGGACAAGCTACACCTTC. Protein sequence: CASSLSTGGTSYTF.